Each of the 14 T cell receptor beta chains below was sequenced from the same sample in a study of cytomegalovirus exposure and HLA in healthy donors. It was with 60 Vbeta and 13 Jbeta primers that the PCR ran. This table comes from immunoSEQ multiplex PCR, and its TCRdb copy is limited to in-frame clones, with some not included. This sample has about 130,000 clones; about 72% occur once, and the top ten carry approximately 1.6%. Input material: PBMCs. The receptors derive from a female donor in good health and CMV-seronegative.

This clone has more than one count but fewer than ten. The J gene is TRBJ1-5, the V gene TRBV5-5, with 8 bases that match TRBD1. The length of the CDR3 is 15 residues. Germline CDR1 reads SGHKS; CDR2 reads YYEKEE (reference sequence). V dropped 6 bases and J dropped 0; count of bases not matched to a gene: 5. The CDR3 here is CASTLTGGSNQPQHF. DNA of the CDR3: TGTGCCAGCACCCTAACAGGGGGTAGCAATCAGCCCCAGCATTTT.

J is TRBJ2-7 and V is TRBV13, with TRBD1 matching over 11 bases. Germline V CDR1 and CDR2: PRHDT, FYEKMQ (reference sequence). This CDR3 region has 14 residues. V gave up 5 bases and J gave up 4 bases; unmatched junction bases: 4. For the CDR3, the DNA is TGTGCCAGCAGCCGGGACAGGGGGGAGTACGAGCAGTACTTC. Its protein is CASSRDRGEYEQYF. The full variable domain, completed using reference TRBV13 and TRBJ2-7, is AAGVIQSPRHLIKEKRETATLKCYPIPRHDTVYWYQQGPGQDPQFLISFYEKMQSDKGSIPDRFSAQQFSDYHSELNMSSLELGDSALYFCASSRDRGEYEQYFGPGTRLTVT.

This clone was seen a few times. This rearrangement joins TRBV29-1 to TRBJ1-6, with D uncertain. Germline CDR1 SQVTM, CDR2 ANQGSEA. Trimming took off 4 bases at V and 7 bases at J, with 8 bases between the two ends. CDR3 length: 12 residues. The CDR3 reads CSVASGNSPLHF. The CDR3 DNA reads as TGCAGCGTTGCCTCGGGAAATTCACCCCTCCACTTT.

There are a few counts of this clone. This chain uses TRBV7-9 with TRBJ1-2, with TRBD1 matching 9 bases. V lost 2 bases, J lost 4 bases, and 8 bases stayed unmatched. CDR3 length equals 16 residues. Germline values: CDR1 SEHNR, CDR2 FQNEAQ (reference sequence). The CDR3 here is CASSLFGDRGFYGYTF. CDR3 DNA: TGTGCCAGCAGCTTATTCGGAGACAGGGGGTTCTATGGCTACACCTTC.

The J gene is TRBJ2-5, the V gene TRBV6-5; D is ambiguous. The better agreement between TRBJ2-7 and the DNA end casts doubt on the J call. The germline CDR1 and CDR2 sequences are MNHEY and SVGAGI. There are 12 residues in the CDR3. The CDR3 is CASSFSGYEQYF. CDR3 nucleotides: TGTGCCAGCAGTTTTTCAGGTTACGAGCAGTACTTC.

CDR3 loop: CASSFQGGSYEQYF. CDR3 bases: TGTGCCAGCAGCTTCCAGGGGGGCTCCTACGAGCAGTACTTC. V usage is TRBV5-4 and J usage is TRBJ2-5; TRBD1 is a possible D gene (7 bases). The J call is uncertain, as TRBJ2-7 better fits the DNA end. This CDR3 comprises 14 residues. Germline assignment: CDR1 SGHNT and CDR2 YYREEE (reference sequence).

This chain uses TRBV4-3 with TRBJ1-2; weak D call: TRBD1 (6 bases). Germline V gene sequence: CDR1 LGHNA, CDR2 YSLEER. The CDR3 sequence is 14 residues long. Between the trimmed V and J ends, which lost 1 base and 3 bases, there was a span of 9 bases. DNA for the CDR3: TGCGCCAGCAGCCAAGCACCAGGGGACTATGGCTACACCTTC. As protein: CASSQAPGDYGYTF.

This chain joins TRBV5-6 and TRBJ2-5; 8 bases are shared with TRBD1. Germline V lookup: CDR1 SGHDT, CDR2 YYEEEE. The CDR3 length is 14 residues. The junction had 3 bases not matched to a gene; V was cut back by 2 bases and J by 3 bases. The CDR3 spells CASSFLTGEETQYF. CDR3 DNA: TGTGCCAGCAGCTTTCTGACAGGGGAAGAGACCCAGTACTTC.

This clone was counted between two and nine times. The chain recombines TRBV6-5 with TRBJ1-2, with unresolved D. The length of the CDR3 is 12 residues. Trimming removed 6 bases at V and 0 bases at J, with 5 bases between. CDR1 and CDR2 from the germline V gene are MNHEY and SVGAGI. The CDR3 DNA reads as TGTGCCAGCAGGGCCTCTAACTATGGCTACACCTTC. It is translated as CASRASNYGYTF.

For the CDR3, the DNA is TGTGCCAGCAGCTTAGCCCCGGTAGCAGGGGGCTACACCTTC. Protein sequence: CASSLAPVAGGYTF. This chain links TRBV11-1 with TRBJ1-2; the D gene is possibly TRBD1 (5 bases). CDR3 length: 14 amino acids. Germline values: CDR1 SGHAT, CDR2 FQDESV (reference sequence). V dropped 0 bases and J dropped 8 bases, with 13 bases sitting between them.

J is TRBJ1-4 and V is TRBV6-5; perhaps TRBD1 as D (6 bases). The germline CDR1 and CDR2 sequences are MNHEY and SVGAGI. V was trimmed by 10 bases and J by 0 bases, leaving 15 bases between them. This CDR3 is 15 amino acids long. The CDR3 sequence is CATQDSPPTNEKLFF. For the CDR3, the DNA is TGTGCCACCCAGGACAGTCCTCCAACTAATGAAAAACTGTTTTTT.

This sequence joins TRBV5-6 and TRBJ1-2; TRBD1 matches at 11 bases. The CDR3 extends over 14 amino acids. The V segment lost 4 bases and the J segment 8 bases; nucleotides outside the gene matches: 7. Germline V lookup: CDR1 SGHDT, CDR2 YYEEEE. CDR3 sequence (DNA): TGTGCCAGCAGCACTGGACAGGGGGCAAGGGGCTACACCTTC. It translates to CASSTGQGARGYTF. The full variable domain, with the rest looked up from reference TRBV5-6 and TRBJ1-2, is DAGVTQSPTHLIKTRGQQVTLRCSPKSGHDTVSWYQQALGQGPQFIFQYYEEEERQRGNFPDRFSGHQFPNYSSELNVNALLLGDSALYLCASSTGQGARGYTFGSGTRLTVV.

This sequence joins TRBV4-3 and TRBJ1-3, with D possibly being TRBD1 (5 bases). V lost 1 base, J lost 6 bases, and 13 bases lay in between. The V gene's germline CDR1 is LGHNA and CDR2 YSLEER. This CDR3 is built from 15 residues. CDR3 DNA: TGCGCCAGCAGCCAAGGATGGTCAGGGTCAAACACCATATATTTT. As protein: CASSQGWSGSNTIYF.

The J gene is TRBJ2-3, the V gene TRBV7-2; 11 nucleotides align to TRBD2. Germline V CDR1 and CDR2: SGHTA, FQGNSA. The CDR3 is made up of 15 amino acids. The junction had 6 bases not matched to a gene; V was cut back by 5 bases and J by 5 bases. In DNA, the CDR3 is TGTGCCAGCAGCGCGGGACTAGCGGCTATAGATACGCAGTATTTT. Translation gives CASSAGLAAIDTQYF.